Sequencing of this TCR beta chain was carried out in a study of T-cell reconstitution after alpha-beta-depleted transplantation in children. This clonotype was seen only a few times. V lost 5 bases to trimming and J lost 4 bases, with 18 bases between them. The germline V gene has CDR1 SGHVS and CDR2 FQNEAQ. The CDR3 totals 15 residues. Unique molecular identifiers were built into the TCRbeta library. One entry per CDR3 protein results from TCRdb running MiXCR on the PCR reads. This sample yields about 980,000 distinct CDR3 sequences, of which 25% to 35% are seen a single time; around 30% belongs to the top ten.

Material: PBMCs, mostly from graft donor cells, obtained 360 days after TCRalphabeta/CD19-depleted stem cell transplant. The receptor's source is a boy younger than two who had a stem cell transplant for SCID, so the T cells may come from the graft donor. The genes are TRBV7-8 and TRBJ2-7, with a weak D call TRBD1 (5 bases). The CDR3 protein is CASSPRVTSRYEQYF. CDR3 nucleotides: TGTGCCAGCAGCCCCAGGGTTACAAGTCGGTACGAGCAGTACTTC.